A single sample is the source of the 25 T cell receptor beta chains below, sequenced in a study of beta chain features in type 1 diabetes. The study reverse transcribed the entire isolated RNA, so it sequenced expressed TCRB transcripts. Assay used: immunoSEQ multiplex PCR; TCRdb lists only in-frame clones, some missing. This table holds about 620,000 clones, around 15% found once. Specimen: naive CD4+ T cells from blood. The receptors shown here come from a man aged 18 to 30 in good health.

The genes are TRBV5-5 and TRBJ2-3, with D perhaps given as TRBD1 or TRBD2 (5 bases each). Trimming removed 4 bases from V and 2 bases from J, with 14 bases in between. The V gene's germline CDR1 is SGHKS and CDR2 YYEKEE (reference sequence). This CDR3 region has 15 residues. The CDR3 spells CASSVRDGNTDTQYF. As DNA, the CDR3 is TGTGCCAGCAGCGTACGGGACGGGAACACAGATACGCAGTATTTT.

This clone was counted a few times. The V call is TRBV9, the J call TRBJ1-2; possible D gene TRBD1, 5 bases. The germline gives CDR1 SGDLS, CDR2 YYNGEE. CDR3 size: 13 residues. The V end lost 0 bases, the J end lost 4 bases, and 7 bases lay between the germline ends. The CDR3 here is CASSVERGYGYTF. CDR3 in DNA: TGTGCCAGCAGCGTAGAAAGGGGCTATGGCTACACCTTC.

The CDR3: CSVVGEGSYEQYF. The CDR3 DNA reads as TGCAGCGTTGTTGGGGAGGGCTCCTACGAGCAGTACTTC. The rearrangement joins TRBV29-1 to TRBJ2-7, with 7 bases matching TRBD2. Germline CDR1 is SQVTM and CDR2 is ANQGSEA. The length of the CDR3 is 13 residues. V was pared by 4 bases and J by 0 bases, with 3 bases of the junction left unmatched.

The CDR3 spells CASSSGKGGAFF. Here the CDR3 DNA reads TGTGCCAGCAGTTCCGGGAAAGGAGGTGCGTTCTTC. The chain combines TRBV28 with TRBJ2-1; D is perhaps TRBD2 (5 bases). The length of the CDR3 is 12 residues. Germline-derived CDR1 and CDR2 are MDHEN and SYDVKM. Trimming removed 4 bases from V and 15 bases from J, with 16 bases in between.

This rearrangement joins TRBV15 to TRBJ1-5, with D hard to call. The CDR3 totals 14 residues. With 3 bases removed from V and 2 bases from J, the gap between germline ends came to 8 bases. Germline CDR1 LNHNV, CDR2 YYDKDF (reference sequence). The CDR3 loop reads CATSSPRGNQPQHF. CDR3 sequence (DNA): TGTGCCACCAGCAGCCCGCGGGGCAATCAGCCCCAGCATTTT. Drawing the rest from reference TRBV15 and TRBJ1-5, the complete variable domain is DAMVIQNPRYQVTQFGKPVTLSCSQTLNHNVMYWYQQKSSQAPKLLFHYYDKDFNNEADTPDNFQSRRPNTSFCFLDIRSPGLGDTAMYLCATSSPRGNQPQHFGDGTRLSIL.

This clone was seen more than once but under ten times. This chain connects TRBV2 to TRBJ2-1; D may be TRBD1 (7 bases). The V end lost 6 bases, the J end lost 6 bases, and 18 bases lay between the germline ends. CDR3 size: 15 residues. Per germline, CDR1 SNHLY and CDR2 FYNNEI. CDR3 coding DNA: TGTGCCAGCAGCCGGGCAGGGCAGGGGGGCAATGAGCAGTTCTTC. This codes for CASSRAGQGGNEQFF.

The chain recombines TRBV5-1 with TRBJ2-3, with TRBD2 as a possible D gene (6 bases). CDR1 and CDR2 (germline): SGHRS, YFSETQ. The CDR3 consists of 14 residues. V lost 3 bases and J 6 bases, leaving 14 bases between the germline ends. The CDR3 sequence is CASSSEGQGDTQYF. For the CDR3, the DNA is TGCGCCAGCAGCTCGGAGGGGCAGGGCGATACGCAGTATTTT.

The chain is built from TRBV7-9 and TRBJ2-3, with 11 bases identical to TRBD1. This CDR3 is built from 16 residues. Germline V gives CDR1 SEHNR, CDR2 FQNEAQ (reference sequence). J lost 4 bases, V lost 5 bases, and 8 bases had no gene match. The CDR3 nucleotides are TGTGCCAGCAGCCCCGGGGACAGGGGGGTTTCAGATACGCAGTATTTT. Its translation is CASSPGDRGVSDTQYF.

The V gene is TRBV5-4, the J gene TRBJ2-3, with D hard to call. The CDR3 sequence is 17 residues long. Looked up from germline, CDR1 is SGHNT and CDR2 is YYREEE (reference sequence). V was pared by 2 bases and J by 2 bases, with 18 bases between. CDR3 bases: TGTGCCAGCAGCTTCACCCCTAAAAGTGCTTTCACAGATACGCAGTATTTT. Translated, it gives CASSFTPKSAFTDTQYF.

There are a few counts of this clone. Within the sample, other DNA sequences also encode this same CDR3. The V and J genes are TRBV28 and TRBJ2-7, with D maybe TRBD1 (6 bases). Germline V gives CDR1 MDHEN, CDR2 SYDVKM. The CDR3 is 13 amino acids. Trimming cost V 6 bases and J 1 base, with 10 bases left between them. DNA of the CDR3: TGTGCCAGCAGCCTTGGACAGTCCTACGAGCAGTACTTC. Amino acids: CASSLGQSYEQYF. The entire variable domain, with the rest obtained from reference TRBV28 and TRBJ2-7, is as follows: DVKVTQSSRYLVKRTGEKVFLECVQDMDHENMFWYRQDPGLGLRLIYFSYDVKMKEKGDIPEGYSVSREKKERFSLILESASTNQTSMYLCASSLGQSYEQYFGPGTRLTVT.

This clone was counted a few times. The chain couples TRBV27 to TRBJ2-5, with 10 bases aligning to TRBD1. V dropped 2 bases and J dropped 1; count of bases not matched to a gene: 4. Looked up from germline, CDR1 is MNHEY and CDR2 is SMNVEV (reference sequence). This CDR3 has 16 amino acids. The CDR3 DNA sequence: TGTGCCAGCAGTTTAATCGGACAGGGGGGCCAAGAGACCCAGTACTTC. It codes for CASSLIGQGGQETQYF.

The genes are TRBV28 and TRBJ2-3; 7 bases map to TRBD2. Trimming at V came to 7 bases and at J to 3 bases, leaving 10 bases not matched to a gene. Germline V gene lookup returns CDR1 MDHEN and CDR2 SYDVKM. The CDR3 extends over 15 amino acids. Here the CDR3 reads CASNSREGLTDTQYF. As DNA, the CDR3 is TGTGCCAGCAATTCCAGGGAGGGCCTGACAGATACGCAGTATTTT. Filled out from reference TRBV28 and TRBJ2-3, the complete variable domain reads DVKVTQSSRYLVKRTGEKVFLECVQDMDHENMFWYRQDPGLGLRLIYFSYDVKMKEKGDIPEGYSVSREKKERFSLILESASTNQTSMYLCASNSREGLTDTQYFGPGTRLTVL.

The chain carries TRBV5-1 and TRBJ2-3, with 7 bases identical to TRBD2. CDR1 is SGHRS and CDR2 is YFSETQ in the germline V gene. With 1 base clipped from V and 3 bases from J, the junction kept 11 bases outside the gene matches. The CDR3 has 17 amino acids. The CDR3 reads CASSLIPAGIATDTQYF. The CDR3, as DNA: TGCGCCAGCAGCTTGATACCAGCGGGGATCGCTACAGATACGCAGTATTTT. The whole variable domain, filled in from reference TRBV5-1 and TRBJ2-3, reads KAGVTQTPRYLIKTRGQQVTLSCSPISGHRSVSWYQQTPGQGLQFLFEYFSETQRNKGNFPGRFSGRQFSNSRSEMNVSTLELGDSALYLCASSLIPAGIATDTQYFGPGTRLTVL.

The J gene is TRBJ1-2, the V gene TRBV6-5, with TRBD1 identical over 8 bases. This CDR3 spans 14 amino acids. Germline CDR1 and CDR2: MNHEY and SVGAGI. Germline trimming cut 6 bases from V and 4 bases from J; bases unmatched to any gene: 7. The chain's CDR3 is CASRRTGMTYGYTF. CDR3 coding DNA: TGTGCCAGCAGACGGACAGGGATGACCTATGGCTACACCTTC.

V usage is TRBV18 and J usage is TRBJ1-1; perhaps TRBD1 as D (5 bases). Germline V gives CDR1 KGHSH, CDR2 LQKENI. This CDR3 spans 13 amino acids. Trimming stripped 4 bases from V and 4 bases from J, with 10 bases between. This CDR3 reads CASSLPGATEAFF. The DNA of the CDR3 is TGTGCCAGCTCACTGCCCGGGGCCACTGAAGCTTTCTTT. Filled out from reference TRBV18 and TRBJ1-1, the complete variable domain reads NAGVMQNPRHLVRRRGQEARLRCSPMKGHSHVYWYRQLPEEGLKFMVYLQKENIIDESGMPKERFSAEFPKEGPSILRIQQVVRGDSAAYFCASSLPGATEAFFGQGTRLTVV.

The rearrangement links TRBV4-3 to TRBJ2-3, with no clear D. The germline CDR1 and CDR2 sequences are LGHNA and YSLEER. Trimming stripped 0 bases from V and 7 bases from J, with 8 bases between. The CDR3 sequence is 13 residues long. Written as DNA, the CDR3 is TGCGCCAGCAGCCAAGATCTCCAAAATACGCAGTATTTT. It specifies CASSQDLQNTQYF.

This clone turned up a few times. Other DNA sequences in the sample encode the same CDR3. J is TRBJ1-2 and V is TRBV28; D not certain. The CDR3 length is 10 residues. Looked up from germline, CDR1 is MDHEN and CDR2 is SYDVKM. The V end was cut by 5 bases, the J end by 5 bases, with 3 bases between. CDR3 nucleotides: TGTGCCAGCAGTAGTTATGGCTACACCTTC. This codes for CASSSYGYTF.

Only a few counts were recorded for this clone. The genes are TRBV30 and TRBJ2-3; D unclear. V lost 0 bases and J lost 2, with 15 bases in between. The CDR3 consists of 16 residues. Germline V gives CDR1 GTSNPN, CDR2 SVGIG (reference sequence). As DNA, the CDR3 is TGTGCCTGGAGTGTGTACCTAGGAGCTTCCACAGATACGCAGTATTTT. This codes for CAWSVYLGASTDTQYF.

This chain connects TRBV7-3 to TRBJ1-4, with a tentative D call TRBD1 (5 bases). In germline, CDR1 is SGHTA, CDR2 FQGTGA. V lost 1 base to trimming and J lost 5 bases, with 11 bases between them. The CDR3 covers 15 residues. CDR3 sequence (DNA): TGTGCCAGCAGCTTAATGGGGGGTCCGAATGAAAAACTGTTTTTT. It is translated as CASSLMGGPNEKLFF.

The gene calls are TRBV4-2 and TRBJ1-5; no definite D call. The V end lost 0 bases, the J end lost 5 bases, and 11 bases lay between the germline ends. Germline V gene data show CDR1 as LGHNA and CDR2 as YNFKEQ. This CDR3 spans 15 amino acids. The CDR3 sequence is CASSQDTAGYQPQHF. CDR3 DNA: TGTGCCAGCAGCCAAGATACGGCAGGCTATCAGCCCCAGCATTTT.

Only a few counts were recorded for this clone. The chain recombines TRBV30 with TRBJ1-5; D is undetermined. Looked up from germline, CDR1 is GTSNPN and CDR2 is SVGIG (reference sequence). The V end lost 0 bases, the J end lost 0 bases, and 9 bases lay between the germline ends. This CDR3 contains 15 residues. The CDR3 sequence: CAWSVAGFSNQPQHF. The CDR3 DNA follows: TGTGCCTGGAGTGTCGCCGGGTTTAGCAATCAGCCCCAGCATTTT.

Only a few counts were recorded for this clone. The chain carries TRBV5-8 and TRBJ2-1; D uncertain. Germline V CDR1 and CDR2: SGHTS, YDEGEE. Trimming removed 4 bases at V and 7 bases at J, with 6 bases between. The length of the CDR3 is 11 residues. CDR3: CASSLQNEQFF. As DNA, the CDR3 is TGTGCCAGCAGCCTTCAGAATGAGCAGTTCTTC.

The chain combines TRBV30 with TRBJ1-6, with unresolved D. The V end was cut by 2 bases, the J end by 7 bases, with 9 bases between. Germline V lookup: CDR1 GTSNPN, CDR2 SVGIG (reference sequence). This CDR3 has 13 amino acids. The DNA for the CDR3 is TGTGCCTGGAGTCTAGGGAGGAATTCACCCCTCCACTTT. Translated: CAWSLGRNSPLHF.

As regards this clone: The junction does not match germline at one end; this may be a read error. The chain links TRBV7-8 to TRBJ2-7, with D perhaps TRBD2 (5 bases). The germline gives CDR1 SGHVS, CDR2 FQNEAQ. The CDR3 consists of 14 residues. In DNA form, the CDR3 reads TGTGCCAGCAGCGCTCAGCGGATCTCCTCCGAGCAGTACTTC. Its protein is CASSAQRISSEQYF.

The CDR3: CASSQTGTTKEQYF. The CDR3 coding sequence is TGTGCCAGCAGCCAGACCGGTACTACGAAAGAGCAGTACTTC. The chain uses TRBV4-2 and TRBJ2-7, with D uncertain. Germline-derived CDR1 and CDR2 are LGHNA and YNFKEQ. Trimming left V 3 bases short and J 7 bases short, with 16 bases between. The CDR3 has 14 residues.